This T cell receptor beta chain was observed in a study of T cells after posttransplantation cyclophosphamide. Study results and caveats: Tissue-infiltrating T cells from skin or gut overlapped little with blood T cells. Donor CD8+ memory clones often dominated recipient blood repertoires at later times. After PTCy, TRB diversity resembled that of CNI/methotrexate controls.

Assay: immunoSEQ multiplex PCR; the TCRdb copy retains only in-frame clones and omits some. The sample was found to contain about 15,000 clones, and every one recurs. Germline V CDR1 and CDR2: SGDLS, YYNGEE. The V and J ends lost 8 bases and 4 bases, in that order; junction bases with no gene match: 14. The CDR3 length is 15 residues. This clone was picked up a small number of times. The antigen is undetermined. Other DNA sequences in the same sample also yield this CDR3. A marrow graft followed busulfan-fludarabine conditioning, with cyclophosphamide on days +3 and +4. The TCR sequence derives from a female patient in her forties who received an allogeneic stem cell transplant from a related donor, was CMV-positive, and had no GVHD. Some T cells may be the graft donor's. The V gene is TRBV9, the J gene TRBJ2-7, with TRBD1 identical over 8 bases. Sequencing used PBMCs, obtained about 1,000 days after allogeneic stem cell transplant with posttransplant cyclophosphamide. The CDR3 here is CASIIRQGTAYEQYF. Here the CDR3 DNA reads TGTGCCAGTATCATCAGACAGGGGACGGCATACGAGCAGTACTTC.